The 20 T cell receptor beta chains in this list originate from one sample, sequenced in a study of cytomegalovirus exposure and HLA in healthy donors. Amplification used 60 Vbeta primers and 13 Jbeta primers. Sequencing was performed with immunoSEQ multiplex PCR; in TCRdb, only in-frame clones are kept and a portion is missing. In the table there are 150,000 to 200,000 clones, roughly 84% of which are singletons. Sequenced material: PBMCs. These receptors originate from a boy under 18 in good health and CMV-seronegative.

The V gene is TRBV6-6, the J gene TRBJ1-5; TRBD1 matches at 10 bases. Germline CDR1 MNHNY, CDR2 SVGAGI (reference sequence). Germline trimming cut 5 bases from V and 7 bases from J; bases unmatched to any gene: 8. CDR3 length equals 15 residues. CDR3 DNA sequence: TGTGCCAGCAGTCCCGGGACAGGGGTTAGCCAGCCCCAGCATTTT. Its protein is CASSPGTGVSQPQHF.

This clone occurred once. The chain has TRBV11-2 and TRBJ2-3; 16 nucleotides match TRBD2. The germline gives CDR1 SGHAT, CDR2 FQNNGV. Trimming removed 1 base from V and 10 bases from J; junction bases left unmatched: 14. The CDR3 has 19 residues. The CDR3 DNA reads as TGTGCCAGCAGCTTAGGCCTTAGACCGGGACTAGCGGGGGGGCAGCCGCAGTATTTT. Amino acids: CASSLGLRPGLAGGQPQYF.

The rearrangement uses TRBV7-2 and TRBJ2-1; tentatively, D is TRBD1 (6 bases). The CDR3 is 15 amino acids. With 7 bases removed from V and 0 bases from J, the gap between germline ends came to 13 bases. Germline loops: CDR1 SGHTA, CDR2 FQGNSA. The CDR3 protein is CASTTGPSSYNEQFF. CDR3 sequence (DNA): TGTGCCAGCACCACAGGGCCGAGCTCCTACAATGAGCAGTTCTTC.

This chain links TRBV5-6 with TRBJ1-3; the D is unclear. Trimming cost V 0 bases and J 4 bases, with 8 bases left between them. Germline-derived CDR1 and CDR2 are SGHDT and YYEEEE. This CDR3 is built from 14 residues. The CDR3 DNA sequence: TGTGCCAGCAGCTTGGAAGCGGGAGGAAACACCATATATTTT. This encodes CASSLEAGGNTIYF.

This clone was seen a few times. The chain combines TRBV4-1 with TRBJ2-5; D remains unclear. Trimming took off 1 base at V and 6 bases at J, with 9 bases between the two ends. CDR3 length: 13 amino acids. CDR1 and CDR2 from the germline V gene are MGHRA and YSYEKL. In nucleotides, the CDR3 is TGCGCCAGCAGCCAAGTCCTAGTCCAGACCCAGTACTTC. It is translated as CASSQVLVQTQYF.

This chain joins TRBV30 and TRBJ2-5, with D hard to call. With 6 bases removed from V and 4 bases from J, the gap between germline ends came to 9 bases. Germline V gene data show CDR1 as GTSNPN and CDR2 as SVGIG (reference sequence). The CDR3 spans 11 residues. CDR3 residues: CACQWAETQYF. The CDR3 DNA reads as TGTGCCTGTCAGTGGGCAGAGACCCAGTACTTC.

CDR3: CASSSGQGNYGYTF. CDR3 nucleotides: TGTGCCAGCAGTTCCGGACAGGGAAACTATGGCTACACCTTC. The V and J genes are TRBV28 and TRBJ1-2; TRBD1 matches 8 bases. Looked up from germline, CDR1 is MDHEN and CDR2 is SYDVKM. V was pared by 4 bases and J by 2 bases, with 3 bases of the junction left unmatched. The CDR3 has 14 amino acids.

The chain uses TRBV28 and TRBJ2-7; the match to TRBD1 covers 8 bases. CDR1 MDHEN and CDR2 SYDVKM come from the germline V gene. V was clipped by 6 bases and J by 4 bases; unmatched bases: 14. CDR3 length equals 16 residues. CDR3 nucleotides: TGTGCCAGCAGCTGGACAGGGATTTCTTACAGATACGAGCAGTACTTC. This sequence encodes CASSWTGISYRYEQYF.

The chain carries TRBV11-3 and TRBJ2-1; 8 bases are shared with TRBD2. Germline V gene lookup returns CDR1 SGHNT and CDR2 YENEEA. The junction had 12 bases not matched to a gene; V was cut back by 5 bases and J by 9 bases. The CDR3 consists of 15 residues. The CDR3 nucleotides are TGTGCCAGCAGCCCCTCCGGGACTAGATTTGGTGAGCAGTTCTTC. Translating gives CASSPSGTRFGEQFF.

This clone has only one observation. This chain joins TRBV5-1 and TRBJ2-7, with 8 bases matching TRBD2. V dropped 3 bases and J dropped 0; count of bases not matched to a gene: 5. Germline CDR1 and CDR2: SGHRS and YFSETQ. The CDR3 extends over 15 amino acids. CDR3 nucleotide sequence: TGCGCCAGCAGCTCAGCGGGAGCAACCTCCTACGAGCAGTACTTC. Translating gives CASSSAGATSYEQYF.

The chain combines TRBV6-5 with TRBJ2-3; D might be TRBD2 (6 bases). Per germline, CDR1 MNHEY and CDR2 SVGAGI. V lost 7 bases and J lost 4, with 18 bases in between. The CDR3 contains 15 residues. The CDR3 spells CASKRWTEGPDTQYF. CDR3 sequence (DNA): TGTGCCAGCAAAAGGTGGACGGAGGGCCCAGATACGCAGTATTTT.

This rearrangement joins TRBV6-4 to TRBJ2-3, with 9 bases that match TRBD2. Trimming cost V 2 bases and J 4 bases; bases outside gene matches: 1. The CDR3 runs 14 residues. CDR1 is MRHNA and CDR2 is SNTAGT in the germline V gene. CDR3 DNA: TGTGCCAGCAGTGACGCGGGAGGGCCAGATACGCAGTATTTT. It yields the protein CASSDAGGPDTQYF.

As for this clone: Other DNA sequences in this sample translate to the same CDR3. V and J are TRBV19 and TRBJ2-7; 11 bases agree with TRBD2. The V and J ends lost 5 bases and 3 bases, in that order; junction bases with no gene match: 3. CDR3 length: 14 amino acids. The germline V gene has CDR1 LNHDA and CDR2 SQIVND (reference sequence). CDR3 sequence (DNA): TGTGCCAGTAGTGCAACTAGCGGGAGCTACGAGCAGTACTTC. This gives the protein CASSATSGSYEQYF.

This clone was observed a single time. The chain links TRBV29-1 to TRBJ1-2; D is unresolved. Trimming removed 4 bases from V and 4 bases from J, with 16 bases in between. The CDR3 spans 14 residues. The germline gives CDR1 SQVTM, CDR2 ANQGSEA. The CDR3 bases are TGCAGCGTTGCTGGGGAGACAACAAGCTATGGCTACACCTTC. Residues: CSVAGETTSYGYTF.

This clone was detected a few times. This chain links TRBV2 with TRBJ1-6, with 8 bases identical to TRBD1. This CDR3 has 15 residues. The junction had 9 bases not matched to a gene; V was cut back by 6 bases and J by 8 bases. From germline, CDR1 is SNHLY and CDR2 FYNNEI. Here the CDR3 reads CASRTTGTGYSPLHF. In DNA, the CDR3 is TGTGCCAGCAGGACTACCGGGACAGGTTATTCACCCCTCCACTTT.

J is TRBJ2-1 and V is TRBV30; no definite D call. Germline CDR1 reads GTSNPN; CDR2 reads SVGIG (reference sequence). Trimming stripped 0 bases from V and 12 bases from J, with 15 bases between. CDR3 length: 13 residues. CDR3 protein: CAWSVHTVLVQFF. In DNA, the CDR3 is TGTGCCTGGAGTGTACACACAGTTTTAGTGCAGTTCTTC.

This clone was seen once. The genes are TRBV4-1 and TRBJ2-7, with a possible D match to TRBD2 (5 bases). The V end was cut by 4 bases, the J end by 3 bases, with 10 bases between. There are 13 residues in the CDR3. Germline values: CDR1 MGHRA, CDR2 YSYEKL. The chain's CDR3 is CASSPDEGYEQYF. The DNA of the CDR3 is TGCGCCAGCAGCCCGGACGAGGGCTACGAGCAGTACTTC.

The chain links TRBV19 to TRBJ2-5; no definite D call. CDR3 length: 13 residues. CDR1 is LNHDA, CDR2 SQIVND, per germline (reference sequence). The germline V and J ends were trimmed by 5 bases and 0 bases, with 7 bases remaining between them. The CDR3 DNA follows: TGTGCCAGTAGTGGCCAGTACCAAGAGACCCAGTACTTC. It is translated as CASSGQYQETQYF.

V and J are TRBV11-2 and TRBJ2-3; TRBD2 aligns across 8 bases. CDR3 length equals 19 residues. V dropped 4 bases and J dropped 5; count of bases not matched to a gene: 20. Germline V gene data show CDR1 as SGHAT and CDR2 as FQNNGV. The CDR3, as DNA: TGTGCCAGCAGCTCTACCCTCCTCGGACTAGCTCTAGGCCAAGATACGCAGTATTTT. This codes for CASSSTLLGLALGQDTQYF.

The chain joins TRBV15 to TRBJ2-1; D gene unclear. This CDR3 comprises 17 residues. Germline values: CDR1 LNHNV, CDR2 YYDKDF (reference sequence). Trimming left V 1 base short and J 3 bases short, with 16 bases between. The CDR3: CATSRGGLVEVYNEQFF. In nucleotides, the CDR3 is TGTGCCACCAGCAGAGGTGGCCTAGTAGAAGTCTACAATGAGCAGTTCTTC.